Following are 9 T cell receptor beta chains from one sample sequenced in a study of cytomegalovirus exposure and HLA in healthy donors. PCR employed 60 Vbeta and 13 Jbeta primers. This table comes from immunoSEQ multiplex PCR, and its TCRdb copy is limited to in-frame clones, with some not included. The sample has more than 90,000 clones; roughly 78% are singletons. Source material: PBMCs. All receptors come from a woman aged 55 to 70 in good health and CMV-seronegative.

In its sample, this clone was seen a few times. The rearrangement joins TRBV7-2 to TRBJ1-1; weak D call: TRBD1 (6 bases). Germline assignment: CDR1 SGHTA and CDR2 FQGNSA. V lost 5 bases to trimming and J lost 5 bases, with 15 bases between them. The CDR3 has 14 amino acids. This chain's CDR3 is CASSLGHGLTEAFF. DNA of the CDR3: TGTGCCAGCAGCCTGGGACATGGGCTTACTGAAGCTTTCTTT. Full variable domain (outside the CDR3, taken from reference TRBV7-2 and TRBJ1-1): GAGVSQSPSNKVTEKGKDVELRCDPISGHTALYWYRQSLGQGLEFLIYFQGNSAPDKSGLPSDRFSAERTGGSVSTLTIQRTQQEDSAVYLCASSLGHGLTEAFFGQGTRLTVV.

The J gene is TRBJ2-5, the V gene TRBV5-1; 13 bases map to TRBD2. This CDR3 contains 18 residues. V was pared by 4 bases and J by 2 bases, with 11 bases of the junction left unmatched. Per germline, CDR1 SGHRS and CDR2 YFSETQ. The CDR3 DNA sequence: TGCGCCAGCAGCCGCTTCCGGACTAGCGGGGGACGTCAAGAGACCCAGTACTTC. Its protein product is CASSRFRTSGGRQETQYF. Full variable domain (missing parts from reference TRBV5-1 and TRBJ2-5): KAGVTQTPRYLIKTRGQQVTLSCSPISGHRSVSWYQQTPGQGLQFLFEYFSETQRNKGNFPGRFSGRQFSNSRSEMNVSTLELGDSALYLCASSRFRTSGGRQETQYFGPGTRLLVL.

This clone was detected only a few times. This sequence joins TRBV7-6 and TRBJ1-4; TRBD1 might be the D (5 bases). CDR3 length: 15 residues. Germline V gene lookup returns CDR1 SGHVS and CDR2 FNYEAQ. The V gene lost 5 bases and the J gene lost 0 bases, with 10 bases spanning the gap. The CDR3 DNA is TGTGCCAGCAGCCCGACAGAGGCAACTAATGAAAAACTGTTTTTT. It encodes CASSPTEATNEKLFF.

V gene TRBV4-1 combines with J gene TRBJ1-2; no reliable D call. V lost 1 base, J lost 7 bases, and 13 bases lay in between. The length of the CDR3 is 14 residues. The germline CDR1 and CDR2 sequences are MGHRA and YSYEKL. CDR3 DNA: TGCGCCAGCAGCCAAGGCTCCGAGCTAGGTGGCTACACCTTC. It codes for CASSQGSELGGYTF.

V gene TRBV9 combines with J gene TRBJ1-5; the D is unclear. Trimming removed 4 bases from V and 2 bases from J, with 13 bases in between. The CDR3 runs to 15 residues. Germline V gene sequence: CDR1 SGDLS, CDR2 YYNGEE. The CDR3 region is CASSNDGGGNQPQHF. In DNA form, the CDR3 reads TGTGCCAGCAGCAATGACGGAGGAGGCAATCAGCCCCAGCATTTT.

The chain joins TRBV29-1 to TRBJ1-1, with 8 bases that match TRBD1. The CDR3 contains 12 residues. Germline V lookup: CDR1 SQVTM, CDR2 ANQGSEA. V trimming: 7 bases; J trimming: 0 bases; junction bases outside the gene matches: 1. CDR3 coding DNA: TGCAGCGCGGACAGGGTGAACACTGAAGCTTTCTTT. It translates to CSADRVNTEAFF. The full variable domain, with the rest looked up from reference TRBV29-1 and TRBJ1-1, is SAVISQKPSRDICQRGTSLTIQCQVDSQVTMMFWYRQQPGQSLTLIATANQGSEATYESGFVIDKFPISRPNLTFSTLTVSNMSPEDSSIYLCSADRVNTEAFFGQGTRLTVV.

The chain employs TRBV5-4 and TRBJ2-5; no definite D call. V gave up 4 bases and J gave up 7 bases, with 8 bases separating them. This CDR3 region has 11 residues. CDR1 SGHNT and CDR2 YYREEE come from the germline V gene (reference sequence). The CDR3 loop reads CASSGIGTQYF. CDR3 in DNA: TGTGCCAGCAGCGGTATCGGGACCCAGTACTTC.

The V gene is TRBV4-1, the J gene TRBJ2-7; D gene unclear. The length of the CDR3 is 14 residues. V lost 0 bases to trimming and J lost 4 bases, with 10 bases between them. Germline CDR1 and CDR2: MGHRA and YSYEKL. The CDR3 DNA reads TGCGCCAGCAGCCAAGAATGGCAAAATTACGAGCAGTACTTC. It yields the protein CASSQEWQNYEQYF.

This clone has just a few counts. This chain links TRBV5-1 with TRBJ1-4; 11 positions agree with TRBD1. Germline CDR1 SGHRS, CDR2 YFSETQ. Losses at the gene ends were 10 bases for V and 8 bases for J; bases not matched to a gene: 13. The CDR3 is 15 amino acids. The CDR3 coding sequence is TGCGCCTCACAGCTTGGGACAGGGGGAGGAGAAAAACTGTTTTTT. Its protein is CASQLGTGGGEKLFF.